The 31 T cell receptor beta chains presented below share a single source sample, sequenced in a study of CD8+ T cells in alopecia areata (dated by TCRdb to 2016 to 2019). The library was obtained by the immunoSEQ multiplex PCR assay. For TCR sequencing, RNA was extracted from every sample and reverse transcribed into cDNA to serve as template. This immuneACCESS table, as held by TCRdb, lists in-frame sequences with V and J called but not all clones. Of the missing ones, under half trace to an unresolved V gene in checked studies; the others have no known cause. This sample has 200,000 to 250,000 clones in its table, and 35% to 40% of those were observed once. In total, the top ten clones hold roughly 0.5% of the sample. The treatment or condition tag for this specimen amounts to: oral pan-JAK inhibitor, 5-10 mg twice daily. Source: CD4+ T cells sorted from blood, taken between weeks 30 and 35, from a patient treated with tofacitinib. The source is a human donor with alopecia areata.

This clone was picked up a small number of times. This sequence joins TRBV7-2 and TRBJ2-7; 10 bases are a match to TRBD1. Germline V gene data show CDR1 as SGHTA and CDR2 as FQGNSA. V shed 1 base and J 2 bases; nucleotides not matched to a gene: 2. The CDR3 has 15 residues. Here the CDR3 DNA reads TGTGCCAGCAGCTTAGGGACAGGGGGAACCTACGAGCAGTACTTC. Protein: CASSLGTGGTYEQYF.

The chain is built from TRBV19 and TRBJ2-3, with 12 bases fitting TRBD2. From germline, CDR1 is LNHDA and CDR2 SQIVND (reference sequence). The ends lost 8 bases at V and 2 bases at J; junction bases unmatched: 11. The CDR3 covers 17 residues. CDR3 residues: CASSQTSGGLITDTQYF. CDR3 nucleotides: TGTGCCAGTTCACAGACTAGCGGGGGCCTAATCACAGATACGCAGTATTTT.

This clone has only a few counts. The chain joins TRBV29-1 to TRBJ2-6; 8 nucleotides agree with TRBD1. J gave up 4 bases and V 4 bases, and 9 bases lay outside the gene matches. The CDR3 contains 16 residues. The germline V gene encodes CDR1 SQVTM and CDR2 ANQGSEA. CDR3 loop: CSVGYRQGTGANVLTF. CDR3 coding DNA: TGCAGCGTTGGGTATAGACAGGGGACCGGGGCCAACGTCCTGACTTTC.

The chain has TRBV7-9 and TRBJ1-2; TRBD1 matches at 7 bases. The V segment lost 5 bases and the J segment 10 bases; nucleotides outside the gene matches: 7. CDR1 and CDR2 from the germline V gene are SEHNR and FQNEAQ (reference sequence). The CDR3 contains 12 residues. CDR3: CASSQDRSAYTF. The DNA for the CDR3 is TGTGCCAGCAGCCAGGACAGGAGTGCCTACACCTTC. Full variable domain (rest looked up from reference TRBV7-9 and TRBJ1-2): DTGVSQNPRHKITKRGQNVTFRCDPISEHNRLYWYRQTLGQGPEFLTYFQNEAQLEKSRLLSDRFSAERPKGSFSTLEIQRTEQGDSAMYLCASSQDRSAYTFGSGTRLTVV.

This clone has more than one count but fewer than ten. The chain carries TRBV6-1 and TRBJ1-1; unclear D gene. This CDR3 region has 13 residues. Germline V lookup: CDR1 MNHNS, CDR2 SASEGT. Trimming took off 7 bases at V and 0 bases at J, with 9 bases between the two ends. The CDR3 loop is CASMTTMNTEAFF. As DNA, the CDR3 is TGTGCCAGCATGACCACGATGAACACTGAAGCTTTCTTT.

CDR3 nucleotide sequence: TGCAGCGCCTACAGCGGGAGAAAGGACAATGAGCAGTTCTTC. Translating gives CSAYSGRKDNEQFF. The rearrangement uses TRBV29-1 and TRBJ2-1; 8 bases are shared with TRBD2. Unmatched junction bases numbered 10, after V lost 7 bases and J lost 5 bases. The CDR3 runs 14 residues. Germline CDR1 reads SQVTM; CDR2 reads ANQGSEA.

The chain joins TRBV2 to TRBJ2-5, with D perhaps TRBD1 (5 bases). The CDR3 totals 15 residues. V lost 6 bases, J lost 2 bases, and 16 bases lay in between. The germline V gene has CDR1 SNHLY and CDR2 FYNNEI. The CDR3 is CASSANRPPQETQYF. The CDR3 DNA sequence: TGTGCCAGCAGCGCCAACAGGCCGCCGCAAGAGACCCAGTACTTC.

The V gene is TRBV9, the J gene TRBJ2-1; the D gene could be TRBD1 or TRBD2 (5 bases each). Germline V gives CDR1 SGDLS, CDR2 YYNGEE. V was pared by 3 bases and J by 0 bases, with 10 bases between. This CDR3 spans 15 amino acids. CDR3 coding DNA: TGTGCCAGCAGCGCCGGGACCGCCTCCTACAATGAGCAGTTCTTC. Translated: CASSAGTASYNEQFF.

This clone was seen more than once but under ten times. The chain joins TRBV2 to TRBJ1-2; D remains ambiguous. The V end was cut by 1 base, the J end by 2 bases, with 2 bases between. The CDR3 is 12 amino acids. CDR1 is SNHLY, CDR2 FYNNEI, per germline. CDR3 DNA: TGTGCCAGCAGTGAAGTAAACTATGGCTACACCTTC. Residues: CASSEVNYGYTF.

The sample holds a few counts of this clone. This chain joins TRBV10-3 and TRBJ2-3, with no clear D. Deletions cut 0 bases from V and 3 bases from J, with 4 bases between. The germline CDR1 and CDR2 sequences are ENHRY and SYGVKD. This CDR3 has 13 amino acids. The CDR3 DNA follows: TGTGCCATCAGTGAGTCAGGGACAGATACGCAGTATTTT. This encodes CAISESGTDTQYF.

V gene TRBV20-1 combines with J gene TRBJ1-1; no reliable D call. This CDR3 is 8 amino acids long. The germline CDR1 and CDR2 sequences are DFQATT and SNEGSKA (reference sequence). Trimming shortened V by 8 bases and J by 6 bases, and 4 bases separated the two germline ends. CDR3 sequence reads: CSTPEAFF. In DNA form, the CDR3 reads TGCAGTACCCCTGAAGCTTTCTTT.

CDR3 residues: CASSLTGGAETQYF. Here the CDR3 DNA reads TGCGCCAGCAGCTTGACAGGGGGAGCGGAGACCCAGTACTTC. The chain joins TRBV5-1 to TRBJ2-5; TRBD1 agrees at 8 bases. J gave up 5 bases and V 1 base, and 4 bases lay outside the gene matches. Germline lookup yields CDR1 SGHRS and CDR2 YFSETQ. This CDR3 is built from 14 residues.

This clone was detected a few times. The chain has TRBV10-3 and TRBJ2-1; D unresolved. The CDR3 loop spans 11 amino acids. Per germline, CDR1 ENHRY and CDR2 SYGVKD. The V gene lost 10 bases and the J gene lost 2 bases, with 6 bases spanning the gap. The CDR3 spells CATGPYNEQFF. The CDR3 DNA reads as TGTGCCACCGGGCCCTACAATGAGCAGTTCTTC.

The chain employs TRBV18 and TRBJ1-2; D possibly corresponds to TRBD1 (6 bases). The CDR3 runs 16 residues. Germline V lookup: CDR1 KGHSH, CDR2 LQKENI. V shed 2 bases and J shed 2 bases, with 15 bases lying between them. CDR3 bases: TGTGCCAGCTCACCAGGTTACCGGGACACCAACTATGGCTACACCTTC. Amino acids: CASSPGYRDTNYGYTF.

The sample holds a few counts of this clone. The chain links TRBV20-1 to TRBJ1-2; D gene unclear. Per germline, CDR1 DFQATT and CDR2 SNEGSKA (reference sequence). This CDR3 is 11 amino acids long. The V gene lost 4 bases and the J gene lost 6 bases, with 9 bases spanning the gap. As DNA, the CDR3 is TGCAGTGCTAAGGGTGGGAATGGCTACACCTTC. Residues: CSAKGGNGYTF.

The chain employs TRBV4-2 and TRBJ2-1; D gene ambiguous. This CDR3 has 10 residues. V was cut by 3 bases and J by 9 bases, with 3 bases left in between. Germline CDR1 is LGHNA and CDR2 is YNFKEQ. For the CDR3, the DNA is TGTGCCAGCAGCCAGATTGAGCAGTTCTTC. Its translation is CASSQIEQFF.

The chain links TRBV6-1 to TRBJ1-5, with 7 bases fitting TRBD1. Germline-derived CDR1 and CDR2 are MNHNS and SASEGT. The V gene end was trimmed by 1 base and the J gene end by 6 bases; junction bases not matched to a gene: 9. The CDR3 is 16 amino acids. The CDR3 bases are TGTGCCAGCAGTGAAGGGAACAGGGGTTCGGTTCAGCCCCAGCATTTT. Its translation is CASSEGNRGSVQPQHF.

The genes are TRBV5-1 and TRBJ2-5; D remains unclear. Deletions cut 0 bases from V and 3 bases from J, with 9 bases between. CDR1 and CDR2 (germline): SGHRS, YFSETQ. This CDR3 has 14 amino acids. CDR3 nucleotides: TGCGCCAGCAGCTTGGCCGTTTCTGAAGAGACCCAGTACTTC. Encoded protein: CASSLAVSEETQYF.

The CDR3 loop reads CSAVDGTASYEQYF. The CDR3 coding sequence is TGCAGCGCCGTCGACGGGACAGCCTCCTACGAGCAGTACTTC. The chain recombines TRBV29-1 with TRBJ2-7; TRBD1 agrees at 7 bases. Germline loops: CDR1 SQVTM, CDR2 ANQGSEA. The length of the CDR3 is 14 residues. J lost 0 bases, V lost 7 bases, and 9 bases had no gene match.

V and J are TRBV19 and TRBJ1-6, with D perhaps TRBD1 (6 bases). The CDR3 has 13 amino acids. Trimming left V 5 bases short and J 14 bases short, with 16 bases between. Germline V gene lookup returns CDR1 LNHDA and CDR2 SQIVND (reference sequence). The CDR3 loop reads CASSSRQDPALHF. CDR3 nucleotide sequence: TGTGCCAGTAGTTCTAGACAGGACCCGGCCCTCCACTTT.

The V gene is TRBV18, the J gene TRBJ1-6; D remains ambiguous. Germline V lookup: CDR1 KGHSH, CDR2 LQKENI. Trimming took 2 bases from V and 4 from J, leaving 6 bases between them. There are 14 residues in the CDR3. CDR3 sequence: CASSPAQYNSPLHF. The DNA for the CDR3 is TGTGCCAGCTCACCAGCACAGTATAATTCACCCCTCCACTTT.

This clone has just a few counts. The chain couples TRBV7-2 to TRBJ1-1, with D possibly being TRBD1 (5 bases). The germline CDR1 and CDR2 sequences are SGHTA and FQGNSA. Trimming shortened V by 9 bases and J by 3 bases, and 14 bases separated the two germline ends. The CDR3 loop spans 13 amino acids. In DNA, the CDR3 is TGTGCCAGTGAGCCCCCCAGGGACACTGAAGCTTTCTTT. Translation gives CASEPPRDTEAFF.

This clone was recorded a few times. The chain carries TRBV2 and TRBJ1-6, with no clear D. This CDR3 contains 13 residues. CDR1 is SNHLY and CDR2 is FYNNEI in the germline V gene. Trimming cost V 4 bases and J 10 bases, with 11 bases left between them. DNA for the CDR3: TGTGCCAGCAGTGTCCACATGGTATCACCCCTCCACTTT. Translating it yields CASSVHMVSPLHF.

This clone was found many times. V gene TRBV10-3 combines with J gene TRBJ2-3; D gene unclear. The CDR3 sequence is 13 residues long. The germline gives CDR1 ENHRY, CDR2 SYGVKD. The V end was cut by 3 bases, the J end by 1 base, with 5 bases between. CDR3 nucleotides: TGTGCCATCAGTGAACCCCGCACAGATACGCAGTATTTT. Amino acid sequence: CAISEPRTDTQYF.

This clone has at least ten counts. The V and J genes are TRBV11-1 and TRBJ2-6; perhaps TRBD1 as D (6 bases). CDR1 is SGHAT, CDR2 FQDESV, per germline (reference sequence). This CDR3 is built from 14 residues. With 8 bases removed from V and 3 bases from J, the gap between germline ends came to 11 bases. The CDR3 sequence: CASQRTVGANVLTF. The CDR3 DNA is TGTGCCAGCCAACGGACAGTTGGGGCCAACGTCCTGACTTTC. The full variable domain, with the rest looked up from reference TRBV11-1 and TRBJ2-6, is EAEVAQSPRYKITEKSQAVAFWCDPISGHATLYWYRQILGQGPELLVQFQDESVVDDSQLPKDRFSAERLKGVDSTLKIQPAELGDSAMYLCASQRTVGANVLTFGAGSRLTVL.

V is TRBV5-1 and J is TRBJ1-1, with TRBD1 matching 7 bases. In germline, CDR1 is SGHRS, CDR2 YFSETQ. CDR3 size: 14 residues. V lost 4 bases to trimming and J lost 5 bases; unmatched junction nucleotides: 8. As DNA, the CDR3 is TGCGCCAGCAGCATGACAGGGACGGGGACTGAAGCTTTCTTT. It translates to CASSMTGTGTEAFF.

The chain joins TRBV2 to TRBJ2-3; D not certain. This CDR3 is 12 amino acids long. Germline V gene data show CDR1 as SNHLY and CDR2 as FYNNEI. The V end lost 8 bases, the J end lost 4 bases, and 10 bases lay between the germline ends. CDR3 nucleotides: TGTGCCAGCGGGCTTGAGTCAGATACGCAGTATTTT. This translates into CASGLESDTQYF.

CDR3 nucleotide sequence: TGCGCCAGCAGCCAAGAGGGGTTTCAGCCCCAGCATTTT. Protein: CASSQEGFQPQHF. This chain links TRBV4-1 with TRBJ1-5; no clear D gene. The CDR3 is 13 residues long. The germline V and J ends were trimmed by 0 bases and 6 bases, with 6 bases remaining between them. Per germline, CDR1 MGHRA and CDR2 YSYEKL.

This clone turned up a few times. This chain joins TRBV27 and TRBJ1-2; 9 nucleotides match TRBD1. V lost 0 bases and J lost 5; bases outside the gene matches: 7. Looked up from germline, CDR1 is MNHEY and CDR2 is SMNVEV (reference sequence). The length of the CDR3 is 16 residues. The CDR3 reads CASSLSIGQGWYGYTF. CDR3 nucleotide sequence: TGTGCCAGCAGTTTATCAATTGGACAGGGGTGGTATGGCTACACCTTC.

The CDR3 reads CASSTNRGPYGYTF. The CDR3 region has the DNA TGTGCCAGTAGTACCAACAGGGGGCCCTATGGCTACACCTTC. The chain carries TRBV19 and TRBJ1-2; 9 bases are a match to TRBD1. V lost 4 bases to trimming and J lost 4 bases; unmatched junction nucleotides: 4. Germline V gene sequence: CDR1 LNHDA, CDR2 SQIVND (reference sequence). This CDR3 is built from 14 residues.

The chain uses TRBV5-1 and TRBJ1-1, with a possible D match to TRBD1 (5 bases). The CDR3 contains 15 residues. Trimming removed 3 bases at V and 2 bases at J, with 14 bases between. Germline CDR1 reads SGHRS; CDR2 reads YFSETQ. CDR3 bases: TGCGCCAGCAGCTGGGTTGACAGTCGTAACACTGAAGCTTTCTTT. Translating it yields CASSWVDSRNTEAFF.